One and the same sample provided the 5 T cell receptor beta chains below, sequenced in a study of vaccination effects on CD4 cells after COVID-19. Antigens for these TCRs are unknown. Sequenced by immunoSEQ multiplex PCR; TCRdb stores in-frame clones only, minus some. This table holds 20,000 to 25,000 clones, approximately 79% found once. The ViraFEST assay expanded antigen-specific CD4+ T cells with viral peptide pools before sequencing. After more than 8 days in culture, the CD4+ T cells were isolated. Nucleocapsid antibody tests were negative, and the vaccine recipients had no prior SARS-CoV-2 infection. This specimen was CD4+ T cells from PBMCs cultured with HCoV-NL63 spike peptides, taken before COVID-19 vaccination. Receptors were obtained from a human donor who received a COVID-19 vaccine.

The chain employs TRBV7-2 and TRBJ2-2; D is possibly TRBD2 (5 bases). CDR3 length: 14 amino acids. Trimming cost V 2 bases and J 7 bases, with 11 bases left between them. Germline-derived CDR1 and CDR2 are SGHTA and FQGNSA. This chain's CDR3 is CASSLSRTYGELFF. CDR3 DNA: TGTGCCAGCAGCTTATCCAGGACTTACGGGGAGCTGTTTTTT. The full variable domain, rest sourced from reference TRBV7-2 and TRBJ2-2, is GAGVSQSPSNKVTEKGKDVELRCDPISGHTALYWYRQSLGQGLEFLIYFQGNSAPDKSGLPSDRFSAERTGGSVSTLTIQRTQQEDSAVYLCASSLSRTYGELFFGEGSRLTVL.

This chain uses TRBV12-3 or TRBV12-4 with TRBJ1-1; no clear D gene. V was trimmed by 6 bases and J by 3 bases, leaving 8 bases between them. CDR3 size: 12 residues. CDR3 sequence: CASSLLHTEAFF. The CDR3 DNA reads as TGTGCCAGCAGCCTACTTCACACTGAAGCTTTCTTT.

The CDR3 is CASKGITADGYNEQFF. For the CDR3, the DNA is TGTGCCAGCAAAGGAATAACGGCCGATGGCTACAATGAGCAGTTCTTC. The chain employs TRBV2 and TRBJ2-1; D ambiguous. CDR3 length: 16 amino acids. With 7 bases removed from V and 3 bases from J, the gap between germline ends came to 19 bases. Per the germline V gene, CDR1 is SNHLY and CDR2 is FYNNEI.

The V and J genes are TRBV30 and TRBJ1-2, with D possibly matching TRBD1 (6 bases). The CDR3 extends over 12 amino acids. Germline loops: CDR1 GTSNPN, CDR2 SVGIG (reference sequence). V was cut by 3 bases and J by 2 bases, with 7 bases left in between. In DNA, the CDR3 is TGTGCCTGGAGCACAGGGAACTATGGCTACACCTTC. This gives the protein CAWSTGNYGYTF.

In this sample, this clone turned up a few times. The chain links TRBV7-9 to TRBJ2-1; TRBD2 aligns across 9 bases. Germline V gene data show CDR1 as SEHNR and CDR2 as FQNEAQ (reference sequence). V was clipped by 5 bases and J by 7 bases; unmatched bases: 15. CDR3 length: 17 residues. The CDR3 loop reads CASSPHPWPSGANEQFF. The CDR3 DNA reads as TGTGCCAGCAGCCCTCACCCTTGGCCTAGCGGGGCTAATGAGCAGTTCTTC.